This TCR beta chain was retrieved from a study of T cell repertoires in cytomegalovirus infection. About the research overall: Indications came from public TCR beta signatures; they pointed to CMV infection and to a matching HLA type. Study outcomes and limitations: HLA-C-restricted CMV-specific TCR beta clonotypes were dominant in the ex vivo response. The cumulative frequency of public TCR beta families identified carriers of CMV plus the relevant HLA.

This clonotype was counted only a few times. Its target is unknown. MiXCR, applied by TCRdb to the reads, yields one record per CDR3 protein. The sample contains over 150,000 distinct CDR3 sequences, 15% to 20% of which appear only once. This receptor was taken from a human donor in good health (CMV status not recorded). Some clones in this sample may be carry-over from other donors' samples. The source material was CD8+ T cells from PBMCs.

CDR3 in amino acids: CASWSSYEQYF. For the CDR3, the DNA is TGTGCCAGTTGGAGCTCCTACGAGCAGTACTTC. The genes are TRBV25-1 and TRBJ2-7, with D hard to call. The CDR3 loop spans 11 amino acids. V was pared by 9 bases and J by 0 bases, with 6 bases between. Germline-derived CDR1 and CDR2 are MGHDK and SYGVNS.